The entry below gives a single T cell receptor (beta chain) sequence along with its context. The data originate from a study of CD8 T cells in ankylosing spondylitis. MiXCR, applied by TCRdb to the 5' RACE reads, yields one record per CDR3 protein. The sample yields approximately 200,000 distinct CDR3 sequences, more than 10% seen once. V was trimmed by 0 bases and J by 11 bases, leaving 11 bases between them. The CDR3 loop spans 12 amino acids. Germline V gene lookup returns CDR1 SGHKS and CDR2 YYEKEE (reference sequence). The sequencing input was blood, either unsorted or a sorted T cell fraction (not recorded which). The sequence derives from a male donor with ankylosing spondylitis or in good health (not recorded which). V gene TRBV5-5 combines with J gene TRBJ1-2; D is unresolved. In nucleotides, the CDR3 is TGTGCCAGCAGCTTGGAAGGCTCCAGGTACACCTTC. Translating it yields CASSLEGSRYTF.